What follows are 9 T cell receptor beta chains derived from one specimen sequenced in a study of tumor-infiltrating lymphocytes in primary liver carcinoma. Unsorted whole blood supplied the RNA, and germline DNA was extracted too. With a constant-region primer, TCR beta cDNA was made from 400 to 550 ng of total RNA. Three nested multiplex PCR rounds, a slightly modified ARM-PCR, produced the libraries for TCR beta. Use of TRBV1-TRBV30 forward primers with a C-beta reverse primer characterized the first two PCR rounds, which lasted 10 cycles each. Each CDR3 protein is one row after TCRdb ran MiXCR on the multiplex PCR reads. The data contain over 250,000 distinct CDR3 sequences, 58% of them singletons. Sequencing used peripheral blood. These receptors originate from a woman in her 30s with primary liver carcinoma and hepatitis B virus infection.

The CDR3 spells CASSPARDPATDTQYF. CDR3 sequence (DNA): TGTGCCAGCAGCCCTGCCCGAGACCCGGCCACAGATACGCAGTATTTT. V is TRBV7-9 and J is TRBJ2-3; D uncertain. Germline V lookup: CDR1 SEHNR, CDR2 FQNEAQ (reference sequence). The V end was cut by 5 bases, the J end by 2 bases, with 17 bases between. The CDR3 is made up of 16 amino acids.

V and J are TRBV5-1 and TRBJ1-6; D remains ambiguous. The length of the CDR3 is 14 residues. Germline CDR1 reads SGHRS; CDR2 reads YFSETQ. V was trimmed by 4 bases and J by 10 bases, leaving 15 bases between them. As DNA, the CDR3 is TGCGCCAGCAGCCGAACGGGTCCTCGATCACCCCTCCACTTT. It yields the protein CASSRTGPRSPLHF.

The sample holds one count of this clonotype. It may be a read error: a sequence one base away is much more abundant. The chain recombines TRBV6-2 or TRBV6-3 with TRBJ2-4; D perhaps matches TRBD1 (7 bases). Germline CDR1 reads MNHEY; CDR2 reads SVGEGT. This CDR3 contains 16 residues. In DNA form, the CDR3 reads TGTGCCAGCAGTTACTCGATTGGAGGGGGCCAAAACACTCAGTACTTC. Translating gives CASSYSIGGGQNTQYF.

This clonotype showed up many times. The chain combines TRBV11-2 with TRBJ2-1, with 9 nucleotides matching TRBD2. This CDR3 contains 16 residues. V trimming: 1 base; J trimming: 8 bases; junction bases outside the gene matches: 9. Germline V gene lookup returns CDR1 SGHAT and CDR2 FQNNGV. The DNA of the CDR3 is TGTGCCAGCAGCTTAGCCCTAGCGGGACGATGGGATGAGCAGTTCTTC. It translates to CASSLALAGRWDEQFF.

V is TRBV6-6 and J is TRBJ2-1; D remains unclear. The CDR3 has 12 amino acids. Per the germline V gene, CDR1 is MNHNY and CDR2 is SVGAGI (reference sequence). Trimming took off 11 bases at V and 5 bases at J, with 13 bases between the two ends. The CDR3 loop is CAALDFNNEQFF. CDR3 coding DNA: TGTGCCGCTCTAGATTTCAACAATGAGCAGTTCTTC.

The gene calls are TRBV5-6 and TRBJ2-1, with 13 bases matching TRBD2. Per the germline V gene, CDR1 is SGHDT and CDR2 is YYEEEE. Unmatched junction bases numbered 6, after V lost 3 bases and J lost 9 bases. The CDR3 sequence is 15 residues long. This CDR3 is CASSSGLAGAIEQFF. The CDR3 nucleotides read TGTGCCAGCAGCTCCGGACTAGCGGGAGCTATTGAGCAGTTCTTC. The complete variable domain, with remaining parts taken from reference TRBV5-6 and TRBJ2-1, reads DAGVTQSPTHLIKTRGQQVTLRCSPKSGHDTVSWYQQALGQGPQFIFQYYEEEERQRGNFPDRFSGHQFPNYSSELNVNALLLGDSALYLCASSSGLAGAIEQFFGPGTRLTVL.

For this clonotype: At one end, the junction sequence differs from germline, possibly due to a read error. The chain has TRBV6-2 or TRBV6-3 and TRBJ2-7; TRBD1 agrees at 8 bases. The CDR3 has 15 residues. Per the germline V gene, CDR1 is MNHEY and CDR2 is SVGEGT. The CDR3 DNA reads as TGTACCAGCAGTTACTCGACAGGGGCCACCTACGAGCAGTACTTC. Translated: CTSSYSTGATYEQYF.

As concerns this clonotype: An end of the junction differs from the germline gene, which may be a read error. This chain uses TRBV11-2 with TRBJ2-2, with 8 bases matching TRBD2. The CDR3 extends over 16 amino acids. Germline values: CDR1 SGHAT, CDR2 FQNNGV. The CDR3 loop is CVSSLEGSGIGEELFF. The CDR3 DNA is TGTGTCAGCAGCTTAGAGGGTAGCGGGATTGGCGAGGAGCTGTTTTTT.

This clonotype was observed a few times. The chain couples TRBV30 to TRBJ1-1; 8 nucleotides line up with TRBD1. V was pared by 4 bases and J by 5 bases, with 6 bases of the junction left unmatched. Per germline, CDR1 GTSNPN and CDR2 SVGIG (reference sequence). There are 13 residues in the CDR3. The CDR3 DNA reads as TGTGCCTGGAACGACAGGGGTGGTACTGAAGCTTTCTTT. Encoded protein: CAWNDRGGTEAFF.